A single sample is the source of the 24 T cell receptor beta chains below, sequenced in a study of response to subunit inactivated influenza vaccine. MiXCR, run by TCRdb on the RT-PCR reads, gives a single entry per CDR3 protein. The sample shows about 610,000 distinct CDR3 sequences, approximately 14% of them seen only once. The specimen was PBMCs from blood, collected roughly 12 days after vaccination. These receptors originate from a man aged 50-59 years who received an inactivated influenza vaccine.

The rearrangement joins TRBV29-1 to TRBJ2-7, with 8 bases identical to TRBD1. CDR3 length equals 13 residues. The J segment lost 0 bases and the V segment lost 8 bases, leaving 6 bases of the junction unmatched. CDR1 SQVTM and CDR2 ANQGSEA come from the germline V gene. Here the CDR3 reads CSTRDRSSYEQYF. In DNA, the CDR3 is TGCAGCACAAGGGACAGGAGCTCCTACGAGCAGTACTTC.

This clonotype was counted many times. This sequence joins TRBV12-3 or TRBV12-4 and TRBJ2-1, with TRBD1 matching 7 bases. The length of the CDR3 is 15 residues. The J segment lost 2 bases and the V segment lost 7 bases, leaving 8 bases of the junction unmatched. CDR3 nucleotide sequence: TGTGCCAGCACTGAACGACAGGGCCCCTACAATGAGCAGTTCTTC. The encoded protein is CASTERQGPYNEQFF.

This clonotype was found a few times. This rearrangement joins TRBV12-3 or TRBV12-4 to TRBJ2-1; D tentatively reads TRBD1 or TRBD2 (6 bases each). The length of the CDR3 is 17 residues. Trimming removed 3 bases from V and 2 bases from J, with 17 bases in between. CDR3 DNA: TGTGCCAGCAGTTTGGGGGGCATCTCGAGGGCCTACAATGAGCAGTTCTTC. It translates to CASSLGGISRAYNEQFF.

DNA of the CDR3: TGTGCCAGCAGTGAAGAAGTAAGGACGTATACCGGAAGCTCACCCCTCCACTTT. Translated: CASSEEVRTYTGSSPLHF. V gene TRBV6-1 combines with J gene TRBJ1-6; D is undetermined. Germline V lookup: CDR1 MNHNS, CDR2 SASEGT. CDR3 length: 18 residues. V lost 1 base and J lost 10, with 23 bases in between.

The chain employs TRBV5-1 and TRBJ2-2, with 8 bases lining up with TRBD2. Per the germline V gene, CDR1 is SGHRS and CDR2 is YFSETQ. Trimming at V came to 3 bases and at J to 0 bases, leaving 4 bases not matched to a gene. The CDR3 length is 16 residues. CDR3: CASSSGRAPNTGELFF. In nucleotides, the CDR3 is TGCGCCAGCAGCTCCGGGAGGGCCCCGAACACCGGGGAGCTGTTTTTT. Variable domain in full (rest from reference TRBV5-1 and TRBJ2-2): KAGVTQTPRYLIKTRGQQVTLSCSPISGHRSVSWYQQTPGQGLQFLFEYFSETQRNKGNFPGRFSGRQFSNSRSEMNVSTLELGDSALYLCASSSGRAPNTGELFFGEGSRLTVL.

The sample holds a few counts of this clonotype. CDR3 sequence (DNA): TGCGCCAGCAGCCAAGAGCTCGACTTGTACTTC. Its translation: CASSQELDLYF. The chain couples TRBV4-1 to TRBJ2-7; D remains unclear. Deletions cut 0 bases from V and 12 bases from J, with 9 bases between. The CDR3 loop spans 11 amino acids. CDR1 MGHRA and CDR2 YSYEKL come from the germline V gene.

The DNA for the CDR3 is TGTGCCAGCTCGCTCACTGCTAAGGGGGCTGGCACTGAAGCTTTCTTT. Protein sequence: CASSLTAKGAGTEAFF. This sequence joins TRBV18 and TRBJ1-1, with 7 bases matching TRBD1. CDR3 length: 16 amino acids. Germline CDR1 KGHSH, CDR2 LQKENI. The junction had 14 bases not matched to a gene; V was cut back by 6 bases and J by 4 bases.

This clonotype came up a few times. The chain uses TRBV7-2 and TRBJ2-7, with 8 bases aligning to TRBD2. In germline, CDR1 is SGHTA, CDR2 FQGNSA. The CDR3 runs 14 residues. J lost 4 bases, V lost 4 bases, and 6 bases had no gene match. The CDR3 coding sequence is TGTGCCAGCAGCTCCGTGAGCGGGGGTTACGAGCAGTACTTC. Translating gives CASSSVSGGYEQYF.

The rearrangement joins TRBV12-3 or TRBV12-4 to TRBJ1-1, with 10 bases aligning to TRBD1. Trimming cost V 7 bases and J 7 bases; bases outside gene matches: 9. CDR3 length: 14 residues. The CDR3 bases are TGTGCCAGCACGAGTGGACAGGGGGTAAGTGAAGCTTTCTTT. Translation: CASTSGQGVSEAFF.

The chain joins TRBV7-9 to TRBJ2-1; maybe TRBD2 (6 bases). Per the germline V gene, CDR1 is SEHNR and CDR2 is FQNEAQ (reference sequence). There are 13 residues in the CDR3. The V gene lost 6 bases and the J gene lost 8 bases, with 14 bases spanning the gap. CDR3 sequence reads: CASSRQTGDEQFF. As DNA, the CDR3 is TGTGCCAGCAGTCGTCAGACGGGGGATGAGCAGTTCTTC.

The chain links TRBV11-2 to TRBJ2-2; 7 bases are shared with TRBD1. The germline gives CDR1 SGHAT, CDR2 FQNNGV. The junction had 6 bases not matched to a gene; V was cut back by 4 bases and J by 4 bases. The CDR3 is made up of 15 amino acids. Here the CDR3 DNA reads TGTGCCAGCAGCTCAGGGGGTTGGTTCACCGGGGAGCTGTTTTTT. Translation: CASSSGGWFTGELFF.

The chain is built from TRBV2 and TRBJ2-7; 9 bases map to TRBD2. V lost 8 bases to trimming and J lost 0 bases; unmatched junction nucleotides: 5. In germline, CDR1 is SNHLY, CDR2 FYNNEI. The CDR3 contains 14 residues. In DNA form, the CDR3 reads TGTGCCAGCCGGTTAGCGGGAGACTCCTACGAGCAGTACTTC. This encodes CASRLAGDSYEQYF.

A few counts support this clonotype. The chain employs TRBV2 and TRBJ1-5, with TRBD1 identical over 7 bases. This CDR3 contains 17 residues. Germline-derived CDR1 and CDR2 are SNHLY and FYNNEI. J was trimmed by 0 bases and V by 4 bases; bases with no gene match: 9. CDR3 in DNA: TGTGCCAGCAGTGTTACAGGGGTTCCCTATAGCAATCAGCCCCAGCATTTT. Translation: CASSVTGVPYSNQPQHF.

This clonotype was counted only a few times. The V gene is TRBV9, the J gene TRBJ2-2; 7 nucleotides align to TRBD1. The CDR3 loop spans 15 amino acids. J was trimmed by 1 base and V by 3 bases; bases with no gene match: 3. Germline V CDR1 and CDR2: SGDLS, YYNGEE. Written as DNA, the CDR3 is TGTGCCAGCAGCGCAGGGACAGAGAACACCGGGGAGCTGTTTTTT. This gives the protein CASSAGTENTGELFF.

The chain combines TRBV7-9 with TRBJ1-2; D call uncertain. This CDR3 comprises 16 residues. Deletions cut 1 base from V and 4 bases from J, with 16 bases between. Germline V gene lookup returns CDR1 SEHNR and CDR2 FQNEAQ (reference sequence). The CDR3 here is CASSLDGGAASYGYTF. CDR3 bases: TGTGCCAGCAGCTTAGACGGCGGCGCAGCCTCCTATGGCTACACCTTC.

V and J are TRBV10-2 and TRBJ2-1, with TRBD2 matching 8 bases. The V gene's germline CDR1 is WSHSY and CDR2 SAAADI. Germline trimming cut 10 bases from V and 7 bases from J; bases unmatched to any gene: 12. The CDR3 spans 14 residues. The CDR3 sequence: CATNVPGGVNEQFF. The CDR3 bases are TGCGCCACTAACGTGCCGGGGGGGGTAAATGAGCAGTTCTTC.

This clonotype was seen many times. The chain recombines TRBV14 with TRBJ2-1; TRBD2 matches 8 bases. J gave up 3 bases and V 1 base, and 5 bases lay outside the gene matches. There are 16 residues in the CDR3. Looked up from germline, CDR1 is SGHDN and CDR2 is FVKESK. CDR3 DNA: TGTGCCAGCAGCCAAGTCGGGGGGGCTAGCTACAATGAGCAGTTCTTC. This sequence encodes CASSQVGGASYNEQFF.

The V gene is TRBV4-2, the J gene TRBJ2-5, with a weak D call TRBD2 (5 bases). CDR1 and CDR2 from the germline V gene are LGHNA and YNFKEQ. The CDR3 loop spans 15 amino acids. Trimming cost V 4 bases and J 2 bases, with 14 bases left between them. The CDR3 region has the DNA TGTGCCAGCAGCCCCAACCCGGGAAGACAAGAGACCCAGTACTTC. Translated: CASSPNPGRQETQYF.

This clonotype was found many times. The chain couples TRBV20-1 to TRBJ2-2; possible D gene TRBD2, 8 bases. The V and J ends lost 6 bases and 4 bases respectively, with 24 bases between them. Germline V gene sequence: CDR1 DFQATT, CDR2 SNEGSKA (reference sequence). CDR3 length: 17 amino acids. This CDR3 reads CSAKGAGGRLSTGELFF. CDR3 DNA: TGCAGTGCAAAGGGGGCGGGGGGCCGACTATCCACCGGGGAGCTGTTTTTT.

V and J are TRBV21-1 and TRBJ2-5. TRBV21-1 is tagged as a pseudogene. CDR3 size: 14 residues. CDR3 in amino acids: CASSLGIPKETQYF. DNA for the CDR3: TGTGCCAGCAGCTTGGGGATCCCCAAAGAGACCCAGTACTTC.

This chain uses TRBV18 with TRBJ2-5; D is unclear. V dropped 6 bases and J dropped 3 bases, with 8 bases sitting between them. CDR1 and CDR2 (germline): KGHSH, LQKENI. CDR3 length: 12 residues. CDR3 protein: CASSRSEETQYF. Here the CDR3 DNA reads TGTGCCAGCTCTAGGTCAGAAGAGACCCAGTACTTC. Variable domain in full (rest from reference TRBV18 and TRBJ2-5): NAGVMQNPRHLVRRRGQEARLRCSPMKGHSHVYWYRQLPEEGLKFMVYLQKENIIDESGMPKERFSAEFPKEGPSILRIQQVVRGDSAAYFCASSRSEETQYFGPGTRLLVL.

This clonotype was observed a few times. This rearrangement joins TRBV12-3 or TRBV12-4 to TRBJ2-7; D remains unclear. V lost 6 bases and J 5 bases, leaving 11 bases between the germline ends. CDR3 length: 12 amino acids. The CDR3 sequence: CASSPSSNEQYF. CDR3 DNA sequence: TGTGCCAGCAGCCCTTCTTCCAACGAGCAGTACTTC.

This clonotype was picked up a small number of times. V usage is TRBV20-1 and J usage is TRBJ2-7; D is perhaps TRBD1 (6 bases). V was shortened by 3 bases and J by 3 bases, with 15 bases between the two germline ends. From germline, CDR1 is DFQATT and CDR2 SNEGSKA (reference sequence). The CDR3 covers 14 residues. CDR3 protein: CSARGHGNLYEQYF. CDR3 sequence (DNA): TGCAGTGCTAGGGGACACGGTAATCTCTACGAGCAGTACTTC.

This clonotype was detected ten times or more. CDR3 sequence (DNA): TGTGCCAGCAGCTCCCTCGATAGGAGCAATGAGCAGTTCTTC. Residues: CASSSLDRSNEQFF. The chain recombines TRBV7-6 with TRBJ2-1; D gene ambiguous. From germline, CDR1 is SGHVS and CDR2 FNYEAQ. The CDR3 covers 14 residues. Trimming took off 4 bases at V and 6 bases at J, with 13 bases between the two ends. Complete variable domain (other parts from reference TRBV7-6 and TRBJ2-1): GAGVSQSPRYKVTKRGQDVALRCDPISGHVSLYWYRQALGQGPEFLTYFNYEAQQDKSGLPNDRFSAERPEGSISTLTIQRTEQRDSAMYRCASSSLDRSNEQFFGPGTRLTVL.